Below, 22 T cell receptor beta chains from the same sample are listed, as sequenced in a study of CD4 T cells in relation to SARS-CoV-2 and coronaviruses. No antigen has been assigned to these receptors. Unexposed donor CD4+ T cells date from 2011-2018, before the COVID-19 pandemic. CD4+ T cells were isolated from the cells after less than 13 days of culture. Clones were sequenced by immunoSEQ multiplex PCR, and TCRdb holds only the in-frame ones, with some missing. The table has more than 25,000 clones, roughly 70% seen once. The sample consisted of CD4+ T cells from PBMCs, cultured in vitro. The receptors here all came from a human donor in good health.

This clone was seen a few times. The V and J genes are TRBV27 and TRBJ2-7; TRBD2 matches 11 bases. Unmatched junction bases numbered 5, after V lost 4 bases and J lost 6 bases. This CDR3 contains 14 residues. The V gene's germline CDR1 is MNHEY and CDR2 SMNVEV (reference sequence). CDR3: CASSSTSGKVEQYF. In DNA form, the CDR3 reads TGTGCCAGCAGTTCGACTAGCGGGAAGGTCGAGCAGTACTTC.

V is TRBV2 and J is TRBJ1-2; D is uncertain. Germline CDR1 SNHLY, CDR2 FYNNEI. Trimming shortened V by 5 bases and J by 6 bases, and 16 bases separated the two germline ends. The CDR3 extends over 14 amino acids. CDR3 in DNA: TGTGCCAGCAGTAGCGGGTTCACGGGCGATGGCTACACCTTC. This translates into CASSSGFTGDGYTF.

This clone was seen only a few times. CDR3 sequence: CASSLVGQGYGYTF. The DNA of the CDR3 is TGTGCCAGCAGCTTAGTAGGACAGGGTTATGGCTACACCTTC. The chain joins TRBV7-2 to TRBJ1-2; TRBD1 matches at 8 bases. V gave up 1 base and J gave up 5 bases; unmatched junction bases: 3. CDR3 length: 14 amino acids. CDR1 and CDR2 (germline): SGHTA, FQGNSA.

V is TRBV6-5 and J is TRBJ1-6; D possibly corresponds to TRBD1 (5 bases). The germline CDR1 and CDR2 sequences are MNHEY and SVGAGI. V shed 6 bases and J shed 5 bases, with 11 bases lying between them. CDR3 length: 14 residues. DNA of the CDR3: TGTGCCAGCAGCCCCGGGACCCATAATTCACCCCTCCACTTT. Protein: CASSPGTHNSPLHF.

This clone was seen just once. The V and J genes are TRBV4-3 and TRBJ1-5; D gene ambiguous. Germline-derived CDR1 and CDR2 are LGHNA and YSLEER. CDR3 length equals 13 residues. Trimming stripped 1 base from V and 5 bases from J, with 6 bases between. DNA of the CDR3: TGCGCCAGCAGCCAAGGTCCATATCAGCCCCAGCATTTT. Protein: CASSQGPYQPQHF.

This clone was observed a handful of times. The rearrangement uses TRBV6-6 and TRBJ2-2; D is possibly TRBD2 (7 bases). This CDR3 is 14 amino acids long. Germline V gives CDR1 MNHNY, CDR2 SVGAGI (reference sequence). V was shortened by 11 bases and J by 0 bases, with 13 bases between the two germline ends. CDR3 bases: TGTGCCCTTAGGGGGGGATCGAACACCGGGGAGCTGTTTTTT. This translates into CALRGGSNTGELFF.

The rearrangement uses TRBV3-1 (or the pseudogene TRBV3-2) and TRBJ2-6; D is tentatively TRBD1 or TRBD2 (6 bases each). CDR1 LGHDT and CDR2 YNNKEL come from the germline V gene (reference sequence). CDR3 length equals 17 residues. V gave up 0 bases and J gave up 3 bases, with 12 bases separating them. The CDR3 DNA is TGTGCCAGCAGCCAAGACTGGGGGGCGGGTGGGGCCAACGTCCTGACTTTC. Translated: CASSQDWGAGGANVLTF.

The V and J genes are TRBV7-9 and TRBJ2-5; possible D gene TRBD2, 6 bases. There are 14 residues in the CDR3. The ends were cut back, 0 bases at V and 5 bases at J, with 10 bases in the middle. CDR1 SEHNR and CDR2 FQNEAQ come from the germline V gene (reference sequence). In nucleotides, the CDR3 is TGTGCCAGCAGCTTAGCACTAGCAGGTGAGACCCAGTACTTC. Protein: CASSLALAGETQYF.

The chain links TRBV2 to TRBJ2-7; possibly TRBD2 for D (6 bases). Germline V gene lookup returns CDR1 SNHLY and CDR2 FYNNEI. CDR3 length equals 15 residues. V was trimmed by 7 bases and J by 0 bases, leaving 16 bases between them. The CDR3 spells CASKGLTGDSYEQYF. The CDR3 bases are TGTGCCAGCAAGGGGCTTACGGGAGACTCCTACGAGCAGTACTTC.

The V gene is TRBV5-1, the J gene TRBJ2-3; D may correspond to TRBD1 or TRBD2 (5 bases each). Germline V gives CDR1 SGHRS, CDR2 YFSETQ. This CDR3 is 13 amino acids long. V dropped 3 bases and J dropped 4 bases, with 9 bases sitting between them. The CDR3 DNA is TGCGCCAGCAGCTCCGGGGCGCCAGATACGCAGTATTTT. Encoded protein: CASSSGAPDTQYF.

The chain recombines TRBV29-1 with TRBJ1-1; D not resolved. The germline V gene encodes CDR1 SQVTM and CDR2 ANQGSEA. V was trimmed by 4 bases and J by 0 bases, leaving 6 bases between them. The CDR3 length is 12 residues. The CDR3 sequence is CSVGSLNTEAFF. The DNA of the CDR3 is TGCAGCGTTGGGTCTCTGAACACTGAAGCTTTCTTT.

V usage is TRBV9 and J usage is TRBJ2-1; maybe TRBD2 (6 bases). The CDR3 is 15 residues long. The germline V gene encodes CDR1 SGDLS and CDR2 YYNGEE. V lost 2 bases and J lost 2, with 11 bases in between. CDR3 nucleotide sequence: TGTGCCAGCAGCGTCAGTAGCGGCACCTACAATGAGCAGTTCTTC. Translated: CASSVSSGTYNEQFF.

The chain uses TRBV5-4 and TRBJ2-1; the match to TRBD1 covers 7 bases. CDR3 length equals 15 residues. V trimming: 4 bases; J trimming: 1 base; junction bases outside the gene matches: 5. Germline loops: CDR1 SGHNT, CDR2 YYREEE (reference sequence). The CDR3 is CASSQDRESYNEQFF. The DNA of the CDR3 is TGTGCCAGCAGCCAAGACAGGGAATCCTACAATGAGCAGTTCTTC. Filled out from reference TRBV5-4 and TRBJ2-1, the complete variable domain reads ETGVTQSPTHLIKTRGQQVTLRCSSQSGHNTVSWYQQALGQGPQFIFQYYREEENGRGNFPPRFSGLQFPNYSSELNVNALELDDSALYLCASSQDRESYNEQFFGPGTRLTVL.

This chain connects TRBV28 to TRBJ2-5, with D perhaps matching TRBD2 (6 bases). The V end was cut by 8 bases, the J end by 0 bases, with 16 bases between. The CDR3 is made up of 15 amino acids. Germline assignment: CDR1 MDHEN and CDR2 SYDVKM. This CDR3 is CASAGFRTYQETQYF. The CDR3 nucleotides are TGTGCCAGCGCGGGGTTTCGAACGTACCAAGAGACCCAGTACTTC.

V usage is TRBV27 and J usage is TRBJ1-2; maybe TRBD1 (6 bases). Trimming cost V 2 bases and J 3 bases, with 10 bases left between them. The CDR3 is 14 residues long. Per the germline V gene, CDR1 is MNHEY and CDR2 is SMNVEV (reference sequence). CDR3 DNA sequence: TGTGCCAGCAGTTTACGGGGGGGCGACTATGGCTACACCTTC. This gives the protein CASSLRGGDYGYTF.

The chain joins TRBV4-3 to TRBJ2-2; D may be TRBD2 (5 bases). In germline, CDR1 is LGHNA, CDR2 YSLEER. Between the trimmed V and J ends, which lost 7 bases and 1 base, there was a span of 19 bases. This CDR3 comprises 17 residues. The CDR3 spells CASTPRPSGENTGELFF. For the CDR3, the DNA is TGCGCCAGCACTCCGAGGCCAAGCGGAGAGAACACCGGGGAGCTGTTTTTT.

This clone counts as medium-sized (0.01 to 0.1%). V and J are TRBV19 and TRBJ1-5, with a tentative D call TRBD1 (6 bases). Germline loops: CDR1 LNHDA, CDR2 SQIVND (reference sequence). Trimming took off 6 bases at V and 4 bases at J, with 16 bases between the two ends. CDR3 length: 15 residues. Here the CDR3 reads CASSPGGAENQPQHF. DNA for the CDR3: TGTGCCAGTAGCCCGGGGGGGGCAGAAAATCAGCCCCAGCATTTT.

The J gene is TRBJ1-1, the V gene TRBV27; 7 nucleotides agree with TRBD1. CDR1 MNHEY and CDR2 SMNVEV come from the germline V gene (reference sequence). With 5 bases clipped from V and 8 bases from J, the junction kept 8 bases outside the gene matches. The CDR3 runs 13 residues. The CDR3 sequence: CASSPLTGTEAFF. The CDR3 bases are TGTGCCAGCAGTCCCCTGACAGGGACGGAAGCTTTCTTT.

This chain joins TRBV7-2 and TRBJ2-3; D is perhaps TRBD2 (6 bases). The CDR3 is made up of 15 amino acids. The V end lost 1 base, the J end lost 5 bases, and 13 bases lay between the germline ends. CDR1 is SGHTA and CDR2 is FQGNSA in the germline V gene. The CDR3 spells CASSLGLASGDTQYF. The CDR3 bases are TGTGCCAGCAGCTTAGGGCTAGCGAGTGGAGATACGCAGTATTTT.

V and J are TRBV4-3 and TRBJ2-5, with TRBD1 as a possible D gene (6 bases). The CDR3 runs 14 residues. Trimming pared 1 base from V and 4 bases from J, leaving 10 bases between. Per the germline V gene, CDR1 is LGHNA and CDR2 is YSLEER. The CDR3, as DNA: TGCGCCAGCAGCCAAGGCCCCAGGGGAGAGACCCAGTACTTC. Amino acids: CASSQGPRGETQYF.

This chain connects TRBV5-1 to TRBJ2-2; D call uncertain. The V and J ends lost 2 bases and 0 bases respectively, with 5 bases between them. The CDR3 runs 14 residues. The germline V gene encodes CDR1 SGHRS and CDR2 YFSETQ. The CDR3 here is CASSFTANTGELFF. The CDR3 region has the DNA TGCGCCAGCAGCTTTACAGCGAACACCGGGGAGCTGTTTTTT.

The gene calls are TRBV5-4 and TRBJ1-3; a possible D gene is TRBD1 (5 bases). Germline lookup yields CDR1 SGHNT and CDR2 YYREEE (reference sequence). Trimming cost V 2 bases and J 6 bases, with 18 bases left between them. This CDR3 has 16 residues. CDR3 amino acids: CASSLRTGPASNTIYF. The CDR3 DNA reads TGTGCCAGCAGCTTAAGAACAGGCCCGGCGTCAAACACCATATATTTT.